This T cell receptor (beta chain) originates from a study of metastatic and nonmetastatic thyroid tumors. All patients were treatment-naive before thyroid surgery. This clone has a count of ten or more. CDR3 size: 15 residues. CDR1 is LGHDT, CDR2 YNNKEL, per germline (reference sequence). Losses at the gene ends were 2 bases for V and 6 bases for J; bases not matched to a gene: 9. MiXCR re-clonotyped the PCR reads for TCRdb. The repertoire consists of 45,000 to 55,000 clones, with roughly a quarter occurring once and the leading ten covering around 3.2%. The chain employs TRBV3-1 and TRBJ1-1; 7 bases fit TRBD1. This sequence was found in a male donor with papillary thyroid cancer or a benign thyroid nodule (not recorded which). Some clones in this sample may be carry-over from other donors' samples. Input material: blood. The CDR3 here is CASSQSTGRLAEAFF. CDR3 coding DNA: TGTGCCAGCAGCCAATCGACAGGGCGATTGGCTGAAGCTTTCTTT. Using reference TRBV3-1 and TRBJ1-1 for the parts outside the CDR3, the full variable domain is DTAVSQTPKYLVTQMGNDKSIKCEQNLGHDTMYWYKQDSKKFLKIMFSYNNKELIINETVPNRFSPKSPDKAHLNLHINSLELGDSAVYFCASSQSTGRLAEAFFGQGTRLTVV.